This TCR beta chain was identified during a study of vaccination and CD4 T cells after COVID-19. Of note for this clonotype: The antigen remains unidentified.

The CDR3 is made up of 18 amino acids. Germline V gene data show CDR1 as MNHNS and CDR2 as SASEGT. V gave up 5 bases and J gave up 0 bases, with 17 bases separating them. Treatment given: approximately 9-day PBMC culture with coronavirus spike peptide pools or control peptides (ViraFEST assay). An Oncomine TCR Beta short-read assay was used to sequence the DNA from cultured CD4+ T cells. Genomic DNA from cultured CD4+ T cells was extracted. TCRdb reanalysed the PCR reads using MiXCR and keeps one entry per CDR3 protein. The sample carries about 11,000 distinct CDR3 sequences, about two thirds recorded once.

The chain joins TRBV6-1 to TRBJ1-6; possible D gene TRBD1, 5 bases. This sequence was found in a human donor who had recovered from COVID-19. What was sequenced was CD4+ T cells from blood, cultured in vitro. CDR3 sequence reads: CASSLTGPWSSYNSPLHF. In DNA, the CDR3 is TGTGCCAGCAGTCTAACGGGACCCTGGAGCTCCTATAATTCACCCCTCCACTTT.